This TCR beta chain was identified during a study of OX40 agonist ivuxolimab in advanced cancers. Study overall: Head and neck, renal cell, melanoma or hepatocellular carcinoma were the cancers that dose-escalation patients had. Notes on the study in general: Clonal expansion by week 6 occurred in CD4+ and CD8+ blood T cells (at 0.1 to 3.0 mg/kg). Researchers report that CD8+ T cells had, on average, more expanded clones than CD4+.

Remarks on this clone: Its antigen is unknown.

TCRdb's copy holds only in-frame clones and misses some; the assay was immunoSEQ multiplex PCR. The sample shows 65,000 to 95,000 clones, 90% of them seen only once. The germline V gene has CDR1 LNHDA and CDR2 SQIVND (reference sequence). The CDR3 runs 16 residues. V gave up 3 bases and J gave up 0 bases, with 15 bases separating them. The V and J genes are TRBV19 and TRBJ2-7, with D unresolved. The clonotype comes from an adult with an advanced solid tumor such as melanoma, head and neck, liver or kidney cancer. Specimen: CD4+ or CD8+ T cells sorted from blood, collected in a trial of the OX40 agonist ivuxolimab. CDR3 in DNA: TGTGCCAGTAGTATGTGGCAGGTGACTGGCTCCTACGAGCAGTACTTC. Residues: CASSMWQVTGSYEQYF.